Following are 10 T cell receptor beta chains from one sample sequenced in a study of CD4 T cell repertoires in COVID-19. Clones were read by immunoSEQ multiplex PCR, and TCRdb kept only the in-frame ones, dropping some. The profile shows approximately 75,000 clones, around four fifths of them singletons. Specimen: CD4+ T cells from peripheral blood, collected after recovery from COVID-19. The receptors originated from a human donor who had COVID-19.

The DNA of the CDR3 is TGTGCCAGCAGTGAAAATTTGAACCGAATAGCGGGCTACACCTTC. Protein sequence: CASSENLNRIAGYTF. The gene calls are TRBV6-1 and TRBJ1-2; D call uncertain. This CDR3 is 15 amino acids long. CDR1 and CDR2 from the germline V gene are MNHNS and SASEGT. V was trimmed by 2 bases and J by 8 bases, leaving 18 bases between them.

This sequence joins TRBV25-1 and TRBJ2-3, with D perhaps matching TRBD1 (5 bases). V was shortened by 4 bases and J by 3 bases, with 8 bases between the two germline ends. The CDR3 runs 13 residues. Germline V CDR1 and CDR2: MGHDK, SYGVNS. The CDR3 DNA is TGTGCCAGCAGTGTTCAGGGTACAGATACGCAGTATTTT. Amino acids: CASSVQGTDTQYF.

This sequence joins TRBV5-1 and TRBJ2-2, with D perhaps matching TRBD2 (5 bases). V lost 1 base and J 6 bases, leaving 7 bases between the germline ends. Germline assignment: CDR1 SGHRS and CDR2 YFSETQ. The CDR3 has 13 residues. For the CDR3, the DNA is TGCGCCAGCAGCTTGCGGGATGCCGGGGAGCTGTTTTTT. It translates to CASSLRDAGELFF.

This clone turned up a few times. The chain is built from TRBV19 and TRBJ1-4; maybe TRBD1 (6 bases). Germline values: CDR1 LNHDA, CDR2 SQIVND (reference sequence). The CDR3 extends over 13 amino acids. Trimming removed 11 bases at V and 5 bases at J, with 15 bases between. CDR3 sequence: CAVEDRQNEKLFF. The CDR3 DNA follows: TGTGCCGTCGAGGACAGACAAAATGAAAAACTGTTTTTT.

The rearrangement uses TRBV5-1 and TRBJ1-1; D unresolved. Trimming removed 0 bases from V and 1 base from J, with 13 bases in between. The CDR3 extends over 16 amino acids. Germline V CDR1 and CDR2: SGHRS, YFSETQ. CDR3 protein: CASSLGRRPGNTEAFF. In DNA form, the CDR3 reads TGCGCCAGCAGCTTGGGGCGGAGGCCAGGGAACACTGAAGCTTTCTTT.

This clone was seen a handful of times. The gene calls are TRBV7-2 and TRBJ1-3; 9 positions agree with TRBD1. V gave up 3 bases and J gave up 3 bases; unmatched junction bases: 0. The CDR3 spans 14 residues. Per germline, CDR1 SGHTA and CDR2 FQGNSA. CDR3 sequence (DNA): TGTGCCAGCAGCTTGACAGGGGGTGGAAACACCATATATTTT. Its protein is CASSLTGGGNTIYF.

The chain is built from TRBV9 and TRBJ1-3, with a weak D call TRBD1 (5 bases). CDR1 SGDLS and CDR2 YYNGEE come from the germline V gene. Between the trimmed V and J ends, which lost 4 bases and 0 bases, there was a span of 11 bases. The CDR3 extends over 15 amino acids. The CDR3 sequence is CASSLGGISGNTIYF. The CDR3 bases are TGTGCCAGCAGCCTTGGGGGGATCTCTGGAAACACCATATATTTT.

V usage is TRBV5-6 and J usage is TRBJ1-1; maybe TRBD1 (6 bases). Germline V gene data show CDR1 as SGHDT and CDR2 as YYEEEE. V was clipped by 0 bases and J by 0 bases, with 15 bases between them. CDR3 length: 17 amino acids. CDR3 loop: CASSLVGTRRVNTEAFF. CDR3 bases: TGTGCCAGCAGCTTGGTGGGGACACGGAGGGTGAACACTGAAGCTTTCTTT.

The J gene is TRBJ2-2, the V gene TRBV6-4; 10 bases are shared with TRBD1. J gave up 4 bases and V 6 bases, and 5 bases lay outside the gene matches. Germline-derived CDR1 and CDR2 are MRHNA and SNTAGT. The CDR3 has 15 residues. CDR3 residues: CASRPGTGVTGELFF. CDR3 DNA: TGTGCCAGCAGACCCGGGACAGGGGTCACCGGGGAGCTGTTTTTT.

CDR3 DNA: TGTGCCAGCAGCCAACACAGGCACCTGAACACTGAAGCTTTCTTT. Translating it yields CASSQHRHLNTEAFF. This sequence joins TRBV21-1 and TRBJ1-1; TRBD1 was called by the table and not checked on the DNA. TRBV21-1 is annotated as a pseudogene. CDR3 length: 15 amino acids.